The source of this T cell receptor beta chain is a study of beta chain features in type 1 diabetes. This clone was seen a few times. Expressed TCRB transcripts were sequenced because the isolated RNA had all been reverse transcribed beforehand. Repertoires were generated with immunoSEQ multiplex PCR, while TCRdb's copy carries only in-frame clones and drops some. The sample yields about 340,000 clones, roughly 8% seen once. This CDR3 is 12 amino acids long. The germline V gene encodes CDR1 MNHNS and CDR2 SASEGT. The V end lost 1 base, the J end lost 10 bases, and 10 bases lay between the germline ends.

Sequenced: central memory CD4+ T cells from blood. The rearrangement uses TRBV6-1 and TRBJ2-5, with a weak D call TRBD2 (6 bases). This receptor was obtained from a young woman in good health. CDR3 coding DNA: TGTGCCAGCAGTGAAGAGAGAGCGGGCCAGTACTTC. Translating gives CASSEERAGQYF.